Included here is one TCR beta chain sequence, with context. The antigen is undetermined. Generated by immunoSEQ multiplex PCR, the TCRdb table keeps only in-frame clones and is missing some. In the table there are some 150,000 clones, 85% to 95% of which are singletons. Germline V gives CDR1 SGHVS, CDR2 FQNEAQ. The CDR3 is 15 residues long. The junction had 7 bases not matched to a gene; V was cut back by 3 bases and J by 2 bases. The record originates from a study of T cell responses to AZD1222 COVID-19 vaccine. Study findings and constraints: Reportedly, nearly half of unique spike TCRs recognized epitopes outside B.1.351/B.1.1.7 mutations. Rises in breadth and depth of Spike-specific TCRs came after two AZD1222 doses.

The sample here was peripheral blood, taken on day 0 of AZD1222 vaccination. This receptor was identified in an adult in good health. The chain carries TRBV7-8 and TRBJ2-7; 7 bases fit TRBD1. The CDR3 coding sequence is TGTGCCAGCAGCTTTACAGGGGCGAGTACCTACGAGCAGTACTTC. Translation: CASSFTGASTYEQYF.